A single sample is the source of the 14 T cell receptor beta chains below, sequenced in a study of shared clonotypes between healthy human individuals. The table came from immunoSEQ multiplex PCR; TCRdb's copy has only in-frame clones and leaves some out. The sample lists fewer than 850,000 clones; roughly 70% were seen once. Sample: memory CD4+ T cells sorted from blood. Subset specified: CD45RA-negative fraction. The receptors were gathered from a woman aged 30 to 39 in good health.

CDR3 residues: CASSETASVTSTDTQYF. The CDR3 region has the DNA TGTGCCAGCAGCGAAACTGCTAGCGTAACTAGCACAGATACGCAGTATTTT. The chain uses TRBV11-2 and TRBJ2-3; tentatively, D is TRBD2 (6 bases). Germline V lookup: CDR1 SGHAT, CDR2 FQNNGV. This CDR3 is built from 17 residues. The V end lost 5 bases, the J end lost 0 bases, and 18 bases lay between the germline ends. The full variable domain, completed using reference TRBV11-2 and TRBJ2-3, is EAGVAQSPRYKIIEKRQSVAFWCNPISGHATLYWYQQILGQGPKLLIQFQNNGVVDDSQLPKDRFSAERLKGVDSTLKIQPAKLEDSAVYLCASSETASVTSTDTQYFGPGTRLTVL.

CDR3 region: CASKPGLASYEQYF. The CDR3 coding sequence is TGTGCCAGCAAACCGGGACTAGCTTCCTACGAGCAGTACTTC. V and J are TRBV6-5 and TRBJ2-7; TRBD2 agrees at 9 bases. Trimming cost V 7 bases and J 1 base; bases outside gene matches: 5. The CDR3 is 14 residues long. CDR1 is MNHEY and CDR2 is SVGAGI in the germline V gene.

With respect to this clone: A single base separates this from a much larger clone, so it may be a read error. This specimen includes other DNA sequences encoding the same CDR3. The chain employs TRBV11-2 and TRBJ2-7; 7 bases are shared with TRBD2. This CDR3 is 14 amino acids long. Germline V gene lookup returns CDR1 SGHAT and CDR2 FQNNGV. Unmatched junction bases numbered 4, after V lost 5 bases and J lost 0 bases. In nucleotides, the CDR3 is TGTGCCAGCAGCCTTCAGCGGGACTCCTACGAGCAGTACTTC. It specifies CASSLQRDSYEQYF.

V and J are TRBV11-2 and TRBJ2-7; the match to TRBD2 covers 9 bases. The length of the CDR3 is 15 residues. CDR1 and CDR2 from the germline V gene are SGHAT and FQNNGV. V trimming: 3 bases; J trimming: 0 bases; junction bases outside the gene matches: 3. The CDR3 DNA reads as TGTGCCAGCAGCTTGGGTAGCGGGAGCTCCTACGAGCAGTACTTC. This gives the protein CASSLGSGSSYEQYF. Supplemented by reference TRBV11-2 and TRBJ2-7, the full variable domain reads EAGVAQSPRYKIIEKRQSVAFWCNPISGHATLYWYQQILGQGPKLLIQFQNNGVVDDSQLPKDRFSAERLKGVDSTLKIQPAKLEDSAVYLCASSLGSGSSYEQYFGPGTRLTVT.

This clone was counted at least ten times. The chain has TRBV5-4 and TRBJ2-7; 14 positions agree with TRBD2. V dropped 7 bases and J dropped 3; count of bases not matched to a gene: 6. Germline V gene lookup returns CDR1 SGHNT and CDR2 YYREEE (reference sequence). This CDR3 spans 15 amino acids. CDR3 sequence: CASGPGTSGSYEQYF. The CDR3 DNA is TGTGCCAGCGGCCCCGGGACTAGCGGGAGCTACGAGCAGTACTTC.

This chain connects TRBV7-6 to TRBJ2-1; 7 bases map to TRBD2. The CDR3 spans 15 residues. With V trimmed by 8 bases and J by 2 bases, 9 bases remained unmatched. CDR1 is SGHVS, CDR2 FNYEAQ, per germline. CDR3 bases: TGTGCCAGCGGGCGGGAGATCAGAACCTACAATGAGCAGTTCTTC. Amino acid sequence: CASGREIRTYNEQFF.

The chain carries TRBV4-2 and TRBJ2-1; 12 positions agree with TRBD2. The length of the CDR3 is 15 residues. The germline V gene encodes CDR1 LGHNA and CDR2 YNFKEQ. After removal of 4 bases from V and 3 bases from J, the junction contained 1 base not matched to a gene. Here the CDR3 DNA reads TGTGCCAGCAGCCCTAGCGGGAGGGGCTACAATGAGCAGTTCTTC. Translated, it gives CASSPSGRGYNEQFF.

Ten or more counts support this clone. The chain combines TRBV10-3 with TRBJ2-7; either TRBD1 or TRBD2 may supply D (5 bases each). From germline, CDR1 is ENHRY and CDR2 SYGVKD. V was pared by 4 bases and J by 0 bases, with 10 bases between. This CDR3 is 14 amino acids long. The CDR3 DNA sequence: TGTGCCATCAGTGGGGGGACGGTCTCCTACGAGCAGTACTTC. It encodes CAISGGTVSYEQYF.

The V and J genes are TRBV28 and TRBJ2-7; no firm D call. Germline V lookup: CDR1 MDHEN, CDR2 SYDVKM. V was clipped by 5 bases and J by 3 bases, with 11 bases between them. This CDR3 has 13 amino acids. CDR3 DNA: TGTGCCAGCAGTAGGCCCGTTCTCTACGAGCAGTACTTC. The encoded protein is CASSRPVLYEQYF.

The rearrangement uses TRBV7-2 and TRBJ2-6, with TRBD1 matching over 8 bases. V dropped 4 bases and J dropped 2; count of bases not matched to a gene: 7. The CDR3 totals 17 residues. Germline V CDR1 and CDR2: SGHTA, FQGNSA. CDR3 residues: CASSSKGQGAGANVLTF. In DNA, the CDR3 is TGTGCCAGCAGCTCAAAAGGACAGGGAGCTGGGGCCAACGTCCTGACTTTC.

The chain joins TRBV4-1 to TRBJ1-3; a weak D match, TRBD1 (5 bases). The CDR3 extends over 15 amino acids. The V and J ends lost 0 bases and 5 bases respectively, with 11 bases between them. Germline loops: CDR1 MGHRA, CDR2 YSYEKL. The CDR3 reads CASSQDPGTRNTIYF. For the CDR3, the DNA is TGCGCCAGCAGCCAAGATCCCGGGACCCGAAACACCATATATTTT.

The chain uses TRBV29-1 and TRBJ1-4, with D perhaps TRBD1 (6 bases). Looked up from germline, CDR1 is SQVTM and CDR2 is ANQGSEA. V dropped 7 bases and J dropped 4 bases, with 13 bases sitting between them. This CDR3 contains 13 residues. The CDR3 here is CSALTGVNEKLFF. The CDR3 bases are TGCAGCGCACTGACAGGAGTTAATGAAAAACTGTTTTTT.

This clone has only a few counts. The chain joins TRBV7-3 to TRBJ2-5, with TRBD2 identical over 7 bases. With 4 bases clipped from V and 4 bases from J, the junction kept 12 bases outside the gene matches. The germline V gene encodes CDR1 SGHTA and CDR2 FQGTGA. This CDR3 spans 16 amino acids. The CDR3: CASSSLGGGSPETQYF. The CDR3 DNA reads as TGTGCCAGCAGCTCACTCGGGGGAGGGTCTCCAGAGACCCAGTACTTC.

The V and J genes are TRBV5-4 and TRBJ2-1; tentatively, D is TRBD2 (6 bases). The germline gives CDR1 SGHNT, CDR2 YYREEE (reference sequence). Trimming removed 5 bases at V and 7 bases at J, with 16 bases between. The CDR3 runs 14 residues. CDR3 DNA: TGTGCCAGCAGTCCGGGGACCCGGGAGAATGAGCAGTTCTTC. Protein: CASSPGTRENEQFF.